These 30 T cell receptor beta chains share one sample of origin, sequenced in a study of blood T cell repertoires in COVID-19. TCRdb keeps only in-frame clones here, not all; method: immunoSEQ multiplex PCR. The sample yields about 200,000 clones, about 85% seen once. Sequenced sample: PBMCs or T cells enriched from blood (not recorded which). Receptor source: a man in his forties or fifties who had recovered from COVID-19.

This clone was counted a single time. V is TRBV5-1 and J is TRBJ2-1; 11 bases agree with TRBD1. Germline V lookup: CDR1 SGHRS, CDR2 YFSETQ. The CDR3 consists of 14 residues. The J segment lost 3 bases and the V segment lost 7 bases, leaving 3 bases of the junction unmatched. CDR3 in DNA: TGCGCCAGCGGGGGACAGGGGGTCTACAATGAGCAGTTCTTC. Its protein product is CASGGQGVYNEQFF.

The chain recombines TRBV29-1 with TRBJ2-7; TRBD1 agrees at 8 bases. Trimming took 6 bases from V and 5 from J; bases not matched to a gene: 6. Germline V gives CDR1 SQVTM, CDR2 ANQGSEA. The CDR3 runs 12 residues. The CDR3 bases are TGCAGCGTGGCCGGGACAGGAGACGAGCAGTACTTC. It encodes CSVAGTGDEQYF.

In the case of this clone: In the same sample, other DNA sequences code for this CDR3. The rearrangement joins TRBV30 to TRBJ2-7; possibly TRBD1 for D (5 bases). V was shortened by 2 bases and J by 3 bases, with 11 bases between the two germline ends. The germline V gene encodes CDR1 GTSNPN and CDR2 SVGIG (reference sequence). The CDR3 runs to 13 residues. The CDR3 DNA sequence: TGTGCCTGGAGTAGGGGCAGCAGCTACGAGCAGTACTTC. As protein: CAWSRGSSYEQYF.

This clone was counted once. CDR3 residues: CASSYSPSGFGYYEQYF. CDR3 bases: TGTGCCAGCAGTTACTCGCCTAGCGGGTTCGGTTACTACGAGCAGTACTTC. The chain carries TRBV6-2 or TRBV6-3 and TRBJ2-7; 8 bases are shared with TRBD2. This CDR3 region has 17 residues. CDR1 MNHEY and CDR2 SVGEGT come from the germline V gene. Trimming at V came to 0 bases and at J to 3 bases, leaving 10 bases not matched to a gene.

The CDR3 here is CSVEAHEDRESGNTIYF. Here the CDR3 DNA reads TGCAGCGTTGAAGCCCACGAGGACAGGGAGTCTGGAAACACCATATATTTT. The chain links TRBV29-1 to TRBJ1-3, with TRBD1 matching 8 bases. Germline assignment: CDR1 SQVTM and CDR2 ANQGSEA. This CDR3 spans 17 amino acids. V shed 1 base and J 1 base; nucleotides not matched to a gene: 9.

V is TRBV7-2 and J is TRBJ2-5, with 7 bases aligning to TRBD1. Per germline, CDR1 SGHTA and CDR2 FQGNSA. CDR3 length: 15 amino acids. Trimming cost V 5 bases and J 1 base; bases outside gene matches: 7. CDR3 amino acids: CASSAGTVTQETQYF. Here the CDR3 DNA reads TGTGCCAGCAGCGCCGGGACAGTCACCCAAGAGACCCAGTACTTC.

This chain connects TRBV10-3 to TRBJ2-2; the D is unclear. The germline V and J ends were trimmed by 5 bases and 5 bases, with 15 bases remaining between them. Germline assignment: CDR1 ENHRY and CDR2 SYGVKD. CDR3 length: 15 residues. The CDR3 loop reads CAISLFLGDTGELFF. In nucleotides, the CDR3 is TGTGCCATCAGTTTGTTTTTAGGAGATACCGGGGAGCTGTTTTTT.

Only one count was recorded for this clone. V usage is TRBV2 and J usage is TRBJ2-3; TRBD1 matches 8 bases. The CDR3 sequence is 17 residues long. Germline values: CDR1 SNHLY, CDR2 FYNNEI. The V and J ends lost 5 bases and 5 bases, in that order; junction bases with no gene match: 15. In nucleotides, the CDR3 is TGTGCCAGCAGTAGAACTCACAGGGGGTCAGGCTTAGATACGCAGTATTTT. It codes for CASSRTHRGSGLDTQYF.

The sample holds one count of this clone. The chain has TRBV2 and TRBJ2-1; TRBD1 agrees at 8 bases. Trimming took 7 bases from V and 6 from J; bases not matched to a gene: 8. The CDR3 runs to 14 residues. Germline CDR1 is SNHLY and CDR2 is FYNNEI. CDR3 region: CASNWDRPGNEQFF. In nucleotides, the CDR3 is TGTGCCAGCAATTGGGACAGGCCGGGCAATGAGCAGTTCTTC.

This CDR3 reads CAWSVRDRGPYEQYF. Written as DNA, the CDR3 is TGTGCCTGGAGTGTACGGGACAGGGGGCCCTACGAGCAGTACTTC. The chain is built from TRBV30 and TRBJ2-7; 12 nucleotides line up with TRBD1. The CDR3 sequence is 15 residues long. V dropped 0 bases and J dropped 2; count of bases not matched to a gene: 2. Per germline, CDR1 GTSNPN and CDR2 SVGIG (reference sequence). The full variable domain, its missing parts supplied by reference TRBV30 and TRBJ2-7, is SQTIHQWPATLVQPVGSPLSLECTVEGTSNPNLYWYRQAAGRGLQLLFYSVGIGQISSEVPQNLSASRPQDRQFILSSKKLLLSDSGFYLCAWSVRDRGPYEQYFGPGTRLTVT.

The chain combines TRBV28 with TRBJ1-1; perhaps TRBD1 as D (5 bases). The CDR3 runs to 13 residues. Germline assignment: CDR1 MDHEN and CDR2 SYDVKM. The V end lost 1 base, the J end lost 6 bases, and 9 bases lay between the germline ends. CDR3 amino acids: CASSLSGIPEAFF. In nucleotides, the CDR3 is TGTGCCAGCAGTTTATCAGGGATTCCTGAAGCTTTCTTT.

This clone turned up a few times. The chain uses TRBV5-6 and TRBJ2-7; 7 nucleotides line up with TRBD1. There are 12 residues in the CDR3. CDR1 is SGHDT, CDR2 YYEEEE, per germline. J gave up 6 bases and V 4 bases, and 4 bases lay outside the gene matches. CDR3 loop: CASSLGQLEQYF. The CDR3 nucleotides are TGTGCCAGCAGCCTGGGACAGCTCGAGCAGTACTTC.

The chain recombines TRBV19 with TRBJ2-7; 9 bases agree with TRBD1. This CDR3 contains 16 residues. Unmatched junction bases numbered 10, after V lost 2 bases and J lost 5 bases. Germline-derived CDR1 and CDR2 are LNHDA and SQIVND (reference sequence). CDR3 in amino acids: CASSITGTGLGNEQYF. For the CDR3, the DNA is TGTGCCAGTAGTATAACCGGGACAGGGCTTGGGAACGAGCAGTACTTC.

V is TRBV13 and J is TRBJ2-1; D might be TRBD2 (6 bases). Germline CDR1 and CDR2: PRHDT and FYEKMQ (reference sequence). The V and J ends lost 0 bases and 6 bases respectively, with 15 bases between them. The CDR3 covers 16 residues. The CDR3 sequence: CASSLGPPGDSNEQFF. The DNA for the CDR3 is TGTGCCAGCAGCTTAGGCCCCCCGGGAGATAGCAATGAGCAGTTCTTC.

The chain employs TRBV18 and TRBJ2-3; 7 bases map to TRBD2. The V gene's germline CDR1 is KGHSH and CDR2 LQKENI. CDR3 length: 14 residues. V dropped 3 bases and J dropped 2; count of bases not matched to a gene: 2. CDR3 sequence reads: CASSPGGPTDTQYF. The CDR3 bases are TGTGCCAGCTCACCGGGAGGGCCCACAGATACGCAGTATTTT.

The V call is TRBV7-8, the J call TRBJ1-2, with D tentatively TRBD1 (6 bases). Germline-derived CDR1 and CDR2 are SGHVS and FQNEAQ. Trimming shortened V by 5 bases and J by 1 base, and 11 bases separated the two germline ends. The CDR3 is made up of 14 amino acids. The CDR3 nucleotides read TGTGCCAGCAGCCTCGACAGGAATAACTATGGCTACACCTTC. Its translation is CASSLDRNNYGYTF.

The rearrangement links TRBV5-5 to TRBJ2-7; 9 bases are shared with TRBD1. This CDR3 has 14 amino acids. V trimming: 3 bases; J trimming: 5 bases; junction bases outside the gene matches: 6. CDR1 is SGHKS and CDR2 is YYEKEE in the germline V gene (reference sequence). This chain's CDR3 is CASSSGTGNHEQYF. The CDR3 nucleotides are TGTGCCAGCAGCTCCGGGACAGGGAACCACGAGCAGTACTTC.

This CDR3 is CASSPYKAGGSTDTQYF. The CDR3 nucleotides are TGTGCCAGCTCACCATACAAAGCGGGAGGGAGCACAGATACGCAGTATTTT. The genes are TRBV18 and TRBJ2-3, with 10 bases aligning to TRBD2. Germline CDR1 and CDR2: KGHSH and LQKENI. V was clipped by 2 bases and J by 0 bases; unmatched bases: 5. CDR3 size: 17 residues.

The V call is TRBV29-1, the J call TRBJ2-7; D may be TRBD1 (6 bases). This CDR3 comprises 14 residues. V gave up 5 bases and J gave up 2 bases, with 16 bases separating them. Germline assignment: CDR1 SQVTM and CDR2 ANQGSEA. The CDR3 region has the DNA TGCAGCGTTAACGTGCTGGACAGTACCTACGAGCAGTACTTC. This translates into CSVNVLDSTYEQYF.

The rearrangement uses TRBV19 and TRBJ1-5; D not certain. Germline V gene data show CDR1 as LNHDA and CDR2 as SQIVND (reference sequence). V was pared by 5 bases and J by 6 bases, with 11 bases between. The CDR3 sequence is 13 residues long. Here the CDR3 reads CASSLQIFQPQHF. DNA for the CDR3: TGTGCCAGTAGTCTACAGATATTTCAGCCCCAGCATTTT.

This chain connects TRBV9 to TRBJ2-2, with 9 nucleotides matching TRBD2. The CDR3 has 22 residues. Germline assignment: CDR1 SGDLS and CDR2 YYNGEE. With V trimmed by 0 bases and J by 0 bases, 18 bases remained unmatched. CDR3 bases: TGTGCCAGCAGCGTAGAGGGTACCTCGGGAGGGACTAGCTTCGCGAACACCGGGGAGCTGTTTTTT. This encodes CASSVEGTSGGTSFANTGELFF.

The V and J genes are TRBV13 and TRBJ2-7, with 11 nucleotides matching TRBD2. With 4 bases clipped from V and 3 bases from J, the junction kept 8 bases outside the gene matches. The germline CDR1 and CDR2 sequences are PRHDT and FYEKMQ (reference sequence). The CDR3 is 16 amino acids. The CDR3 is CASSSTGTSGNYEQYF. Here the CDR3 DNA reads TGTGCCAGCAGCTCGACCGGGACTAGCGGAAACTACGAGCAGTACTTC. Full variable domain (remainder filled in from reference TRBV13 and TRBJ2-7): AAGVIQSPRHLIKEKRETATLKCYPIPRHDTVYWYQQGPGQDPQFLISFYEKMQSDKGSIPDRFSAQQFSDYHSELNMSSLELGDSALYFCASSSTGTSGNYEQYFGPGTRLTVT.

J is TRBJ1-2 and V is TRBV7-2; D gene uncertain. Trimming cost V 2 bases and J 4 bases, with 5 bases left between them. Per the germline V gene, CDR1 is SGHTA and CDR2 is FQGNSA. The CDR3 runs 12 residues. CDR3 nucleotides: TGTGCCAGCAGCTTAAACTTCTATGGCTACACCTTC. It translates to CASSLNFYGYTF.

CDR3: CASSPRTGGAVNTEAFF. CDR3 coding DNA: TGTGCCAGCAGCCCAAGGACAGGGGGCGCGGTGAACACTGAAGCTTTCTTT. This chain connects TRBV11-2 to TRBJ1-1; 11 bases align to TRBD1. With 5 bases clipped from V and 0 bases from J, the junction kept 8 bases outside the gene matches. Per germline, CDR1 SGHAT and CDR2 FQNNGV. The CDR3 has 17 residues.

The chain has TRBV27 and TRBJ1-1; D ambiguous. CDR3 size: 14 residues. The V end lost 0 bases, the J end lost 7 bases, and 12 bases lay between the germline ends. Germline CDR1 MNHEY, CDR2 SMNVEV (reference sequence). The CDR3 region has the DNA TGTGCCAGCAGTTTATCGAGAGGGAATTTTGAAGCTTTCTTT. This codes for CASSLSRGNFEAFF.

The gene calls are TRBV10-3 and TRBJ2-7, with D maybe TRBD1 (5 bases). Germline lookup yields CDR1 ENHRY and CDR2 SYGVKD. This CDR3 has 14 amino acids. The V end lost 2 bases, the J end lost 6 bases, and 14 bases lay between the germline ends. DNA for the CDR3: TGTGCCATCAGTGAGGTTGGGGCAAAATCCGAGCAGTACTTC. Translating gives CAISEVGAKSEQYF.

This clone appeared many times. The conserved phenylalanine or tryptophan is not found at the CDR3 terminus, so this likely reflects a read error. The DNA is omitted, as the CDR3 cannot be located on it reliably, and the CDR3 follows TCRdb's listing. The V gene is TRBV12-3 or TRBV12-4, the J gene TRBJ1-4; the table's D call, TRBD1, has no DNA check behind it. With termini counted, the CDR3 has 10 amino acids. The CDR3 here is CASSAGQGCS.

The chain couples TRBV5-1 to TRBJ2-1; the D gene is possibly TRBD2 (5 bases). This CDR3 has 14 residues. Germline V lookup: CDR1 SGHRS, CDR2 YFSETQ. V lost 5 bases to trimming and J lost 5 bases, with 14 bases between them. The CDR3 region is CASRREFGDNEQFF. The CDR3 nucleotides read TGCGCCAGCAGAAGGGAGTTCGGTGACAATGAGCAGTTCTTC. The whole variable domain, remainder taken from reference TRBV5-1 and TRBJ2-1, is KAGVTQTPRYLIKTRGQQVTLSCSPISGHRSVSWYQQTPGQGLQFLFEYFSETQRNKGNFPGRFSGRQFSNSRSEMNVSTLELGDSALYLCASRREFGDNEQFFGPGTRLTVL.

The V call is TRBV10-2, the J call TRBJ2-1, with 8 bases matching TRBD2. The CDR3 consists of 13 residues. V was pared by 5 bases and J by 4 bases, with 1 base of the junction left unmatched. Per germline, CDR1 WSHSY and CDR2 SAAADI. This CDR3 reads CASSSGSYNEQFF. For the CDR3, the DNA is TGCGCCAGCAGTAGCGGGAGTTACAATGAGCAGTTCTTC.

In this sample, this clone turned up a few times. The rearrangement joins TRBV2 to TRBJ1-1; 8 bases fit TRBD1. The CDR3 sequence is 15 residues long. Germline values: CDR1 SNHLY, CDR2 FYNNEI. V gave up 2 bases and J gave up 4 bases; unmatched junction bases: 6. The CDR3 is CASSEQTGGGTEAFF. CDR3 sequence (DNA): TGTGCCAGCAGTGAACAAACAGGGGGAGGCACTGAAGCTTTCTTT.